The clone carrying this T cell receptor (beta chain) has at least ten counts. Antigen specificity is unknown. The sample originates from a study of early T cells in non-severe SARS-CoV-2 infection. As for the study in general: Unsorted whole blood bulk RNA was sequenced, with unpaired chains.

Individual cDNA molecules carried attached unique molecular identifiers. TCRdb passed the 5' RACE reads through MiXCR, listing each CDR3 protein once. The sample shows 20,000 to 25,000 distinct CDR3 sequences, roughly 4.4% of them seen only once. The study's findings and limits: A preference for anti-spike CD8 responses marked VDJdb matching, which missed private and CD4 specificities.

The CDR3 length is 13 residues. Trimming shortened V by 0 bases and J by 8 bases, and 8 bases separated the two germline ends. This TCR derives from an adult who was a healthcare worker with PCR-confirmed SARS-CoV-2 infection or an uninfected control (not recorded which). Sequenced sample: whole blood. V and J are TRBV23-1 and TRBJ2-1; no clear D. TRBV23-1 has ORF status, its function being uncertain. CDR3 sequence reads: CASSQSICDEQFF. The CDR3 DNA sequence: TGCGCCAGCAGTCAATCGATCTGTGATGAGCAGTTCTTC.